This T cell receptor beta chain is drawn from a study of relationships among human T cell subsets. General study points: Over 50% of CD8+ cytotoxic sequences were in clones over 100 reads; regulatory and Th2 had few.

This CDR3 contains 15 residues. The V gene end was trimmed by 4 bases and the J gene end by 7 bases; junction bases not matched to a gene: 8. Germline-derived CDR1 and CDR2 are SGHDN and FVKESK. TCR alpha and beta CDR3s were amplified from mRNA by semiquantitative ARM-PCR. ARM-PCR used tagged nested gene-specific primers, then communal superprimers for exponential amplification. TCRdb processed the multiplex PCR reads anew with MiXCR; each CDR3 protein has one entry. The sample has about 15,000 distinct CDR3 sequences, 62% seen once; the top ten hold around 37%. Of note for this clonotype: Its antigen is not identified.

The material sequenced was total T cells sorted from blood. The chain has TRBV14 and TRBJ1-4; 8 nucleotides agree with TRBD1. The receptor's source is a man aged 35-49 years in good health. CDR3 residues: CASSPWTGLGEKLFF. CDR3 in DNA: TGTGCCAGCAGCCCTTGGACAGGGCTGGGTGAAAAACTGTTTTTT.